This TCR beta chain originates from a study of T-cell reconstitution after alpha-beta-depleted transplantation in children. The CDR3 spans 14 residues. V was pared by 3 bases and J by 6 bases, with 11 bases between. Per germline, CDR1 MNHEY and CDR2 SVGAGI. This clonotype was found a few times. Unique molecular identifiers were used to barcode this TCRbeta library. TCRdb used MiXCR to reprocess the PCR reads, holding one entry per CDR3 protein. The sample lists around 90,000 distinct CDR3 sequences, roughly a sixth occurring once. This receptor was obtained from a male patient between 2 and 15 years old who had a stem cell transplant for acute lymphoblastic leukemia, so the T cells may come from the graft donor. The J gene is TRBJ2-2, the V gene TRBV6-5, with D maybe TRBD1 (5 bases). The sample in question was PBMCs, mostly from graft donor cells, obtained 180 days after TCRalphabeta/CD19-depleted stem cell transplant. The CDR3 loop reads CASSYGAFAGELFF. The DNA of the CDR3 is TGTGCCAGCAGTTATGGGGCTTTCGCCGGGGAGCTGTTTTTT.